This T cell receptor beta chain was sequenced during a study of blood T cells in healthy people across ages. For the second PCR, which ran for about 7 to 11 cycles, a sample-barcoded 5' primer and a J-beta primer mix were used. Every sample produced at least 3 million CDR3-containing paired-end reads. A single record per CDR3 protein comes from TCRdb applying MiXCR to the 5' RACE reads. The sample records about 2 million distinct CDR3 sequences, about 50% being singletons. Collection of 9 to 10 milliliters of peripheral blood was performed for each donor. The study, taken as a whole, reports: Possibly confounding the expanded clonotype changes was the fact that donor CMV status was unknown. Diversity of TCR beta correlated strongly with naive T cell percentage.

The CDR3 covers 16 residues. Trimming cost V 6 bases and J 0 bases; bases outside gene matches: 8. Germline CDR1 SGHTA, CDR2 FQGNSA. On this clonotype: The antigen is unknown.

The TCR comes from a woman aged 40 to 50 in good health. Sequencing was done on a sample of blood. The chain recombines TRBV7-2 with TRBJ1-5; 7 nucleotides line up with TRBD1. The CDR3 is CASRQRGLGSNQPQHF. CDR3 in DNA: TGTGCCAGCAGACAAAGGGGGCTCGGTAGCAATCAGCCCCAGCATTTT.